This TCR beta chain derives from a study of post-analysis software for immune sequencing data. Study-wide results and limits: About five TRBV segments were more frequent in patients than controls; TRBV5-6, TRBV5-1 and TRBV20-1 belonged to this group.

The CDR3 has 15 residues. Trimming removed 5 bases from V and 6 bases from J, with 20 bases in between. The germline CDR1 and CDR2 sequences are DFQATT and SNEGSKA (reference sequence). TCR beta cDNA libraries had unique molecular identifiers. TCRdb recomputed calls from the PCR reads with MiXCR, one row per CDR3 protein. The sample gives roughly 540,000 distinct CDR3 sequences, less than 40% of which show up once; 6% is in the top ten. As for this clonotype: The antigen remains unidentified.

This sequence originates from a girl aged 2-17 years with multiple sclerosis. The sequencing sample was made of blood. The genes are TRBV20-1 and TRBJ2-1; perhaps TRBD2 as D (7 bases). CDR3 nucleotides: TGCAGTGCTCTATACGGGGGGCGGAAGTTCAATGAGCAGTTCTTC. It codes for CSALYGGRKFNEQFF.